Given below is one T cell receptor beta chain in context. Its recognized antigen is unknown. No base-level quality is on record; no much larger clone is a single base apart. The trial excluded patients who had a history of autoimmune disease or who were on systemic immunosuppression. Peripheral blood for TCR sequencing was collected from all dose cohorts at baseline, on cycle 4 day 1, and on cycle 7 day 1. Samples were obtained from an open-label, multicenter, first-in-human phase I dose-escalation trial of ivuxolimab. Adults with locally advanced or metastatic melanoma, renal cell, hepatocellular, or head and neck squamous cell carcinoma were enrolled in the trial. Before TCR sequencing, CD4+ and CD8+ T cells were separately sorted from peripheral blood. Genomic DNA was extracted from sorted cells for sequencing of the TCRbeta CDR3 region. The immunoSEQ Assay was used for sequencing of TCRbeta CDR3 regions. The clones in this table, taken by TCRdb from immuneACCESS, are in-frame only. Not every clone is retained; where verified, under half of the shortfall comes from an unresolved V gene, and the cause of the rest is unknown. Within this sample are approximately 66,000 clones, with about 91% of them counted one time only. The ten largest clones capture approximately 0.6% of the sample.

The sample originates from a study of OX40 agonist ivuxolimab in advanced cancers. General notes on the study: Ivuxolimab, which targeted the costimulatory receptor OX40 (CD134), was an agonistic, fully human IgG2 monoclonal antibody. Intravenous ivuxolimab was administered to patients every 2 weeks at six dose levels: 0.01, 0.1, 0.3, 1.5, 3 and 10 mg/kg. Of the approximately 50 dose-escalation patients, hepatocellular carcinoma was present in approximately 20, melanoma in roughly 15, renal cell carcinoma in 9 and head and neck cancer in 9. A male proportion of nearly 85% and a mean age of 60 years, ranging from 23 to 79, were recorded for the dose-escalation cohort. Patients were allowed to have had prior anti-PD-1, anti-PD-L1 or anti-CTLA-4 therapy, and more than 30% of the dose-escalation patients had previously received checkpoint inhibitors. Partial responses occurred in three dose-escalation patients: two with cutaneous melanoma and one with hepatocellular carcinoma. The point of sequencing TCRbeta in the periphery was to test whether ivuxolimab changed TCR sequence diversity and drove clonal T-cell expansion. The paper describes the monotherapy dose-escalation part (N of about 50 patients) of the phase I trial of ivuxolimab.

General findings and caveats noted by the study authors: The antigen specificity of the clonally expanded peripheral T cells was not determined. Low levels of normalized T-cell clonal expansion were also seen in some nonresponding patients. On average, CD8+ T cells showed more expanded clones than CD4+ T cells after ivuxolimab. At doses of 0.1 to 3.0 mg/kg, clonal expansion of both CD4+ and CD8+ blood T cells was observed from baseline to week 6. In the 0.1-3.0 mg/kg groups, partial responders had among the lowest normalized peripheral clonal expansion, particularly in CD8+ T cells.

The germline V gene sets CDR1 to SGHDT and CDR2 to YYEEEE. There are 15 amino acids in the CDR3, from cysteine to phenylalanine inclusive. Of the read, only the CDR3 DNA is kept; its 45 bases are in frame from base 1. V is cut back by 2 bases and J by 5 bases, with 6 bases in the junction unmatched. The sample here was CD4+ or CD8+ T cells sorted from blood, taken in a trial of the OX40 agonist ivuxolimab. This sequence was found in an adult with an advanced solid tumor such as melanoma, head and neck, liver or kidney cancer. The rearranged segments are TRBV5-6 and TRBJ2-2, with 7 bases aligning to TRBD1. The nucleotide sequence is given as TGTGCCAGCAGCTTCCTTGACAGGGTTACCGGGGAGCTGTTTTTT. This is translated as CASSFLDRVTGELFF. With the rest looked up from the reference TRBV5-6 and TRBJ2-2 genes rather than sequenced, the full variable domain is DAGVTQSPTHLIKTRGQQVTLRCSPKSGHDTVSWYQQALGQGPQFIFQYYEEEERQRGNFPDRFSGHQFPNYSSELNVNALLLGDSALYLCASSFLDRVTGELFFGEGSRLTVL.